This entry features one TCR beta chain sequence. Antigen: not known. Generated by immunoSEQ multiplex PCR, the TCRdb table keeps only in-frame clones and is missing some. The table shows fewer than 60,000 clones, with 89% occurring only once. The donors were part of the validation cohort, which consisted of about 120 subjects and was separate from the first cohort of 666 subjects. This sample is drawn from a study of cytomegalovirus exposure and HLA in healthy donors. General study results and limits: The tendency of first-cohort TCR clusters to co-occur in the approximately 120 validation repertoires was identified by a subsequent analysis. For cytomegalovirus status, the classifier reportedly gave diagnoses with high specificity and sensitivity. Associated with cytomegalovirus, according to the listing, were 150 to 200 TCR beta chains.

Sequences were obtained from PBMCs. The receptor comes from a woman younger than 35 in good health and CMV-seronegative.

The CDR3 sequence is CASSLQTGGSLAFF. In DNA, the CDR3 is TGTGCCAGCAGTCTACAGACAGGGGGCAGTTTGGCTTTCTTT. This sequence joins TRBV6-1 and TRBJ1-1, with 10 bases lining up with TRBD1. The trim removed 5 bases at V and 11 bases at J, leaving 11 bases unmatched. CDR1 is MNHNS and CDR2 is SASEGT in the germline V gene. CDR3 length: 14 amino acids.